These 22 T cell receptor beta chains share one sample of origin, sequenced in a study of T cells in Graves' hyperthyroidism and ophthalmopathy. There were TCR beta CDR3 regions amplified from RNA transcripts. In the first-round RT-PCR of the TCR CDR3, the HTBI primer set was used. Each CDR3 protein gets one entry after TCRdb re-called the multiplex PCR reads with MiXCR. Of over 700,000 distinct CDR3 sequences listed, 35% to 40% were seen once; the top ten hold 7% to 10%. Sequencing used blood. All receptors derive from a man between 18 and 29 years old with Graves' hyperthyroidism.

The CDR3 protein is CASTPGQVHYEQYF. CDR3 coding DNA: TGTGCCAGCACCCCGGGACAGGTCCACTACGAGCAGTACTTC. The chain combines TRBV12-3 or TRBV12-4 with TRBJ2-7; 8 bases line up with TRBD1. This CDR3 spans 14 amino acids. V was clipped by 7 bases and J by 3 bases; unmatched bases: 8.

The V and J genes are TRBV15 and TRBJ1-2; unclear D gene. This CDR3 is 11 amino acids long. Germline lookup yields CDR1 LNHNV and CDR2 YYDKDF (reference sequence). The V end lost 5 bases, the J end lost 7 bases, and 8 bases lay between the germline ends. CDR3 DNA: TGTGCCACCAGCGAGAGGGCTGGCTACACCTTC. Residues: CATSERAGYTF.

This chain connects TRBV12-3 or TRBV12-4 to TRBJ1-1; D gene unclear. V lost 5 bases and J lost 11, with 18 bases in between. This CDR3 region has 13 residues. The CDR3 DNA reads as TGTGCCAGCAGTGAAAACAGTGCGGTCTACGCTTTCTTT. Translated: CASSENSAVYAFF.

In this sample, this clonotype turned up once. The V and J genes are TRBV12-3 or TRBV12-4 and TRBJ2-2, with TRBD2 matching over 8 bases. The length of the CDR3 is 15 residues. After removal of 5 bases from V and 5 bases from J, the junction contained 7 bases not matched to a gene. The CDR3 region is CASSTGGAGTGELFF. CDR3 coding DNA: TGTGCCAGCAGTACCGGGGGGGCCGGGACCGGGGAGCTGTTTTTT.

In DNA form, the CDR3 reads TGTGCCAGCAGCGTAGGGGGGGGGGCCGAGACCCAGTACTTC. It codes for CASSVGGGAETQYF. The chain combines TRBV9 with TRBJ2-5; maybe TRBD2 (7 bases). Germline V gives CDR1 SGDLS, CDR2 YYNGEE. V dropped 0 bases and J dropped 5 bases, with 11 bases sitting between them. The CDR3 runs 14 residues.

This clonotype was recorded a few times. The chain links TRBV6-4 to TRBJ1-1; D unclear. The CDR3 has 11 amino acids. Germline-derived CDR1 and CDR2 are MRHNA and SNTAGT. Trimming took off 6 bases at V and 6 bases at J, with 8 bases between the two ends. For the CDR3, the DNA is TGTGCCAGCAGGGCAGGCGCTGAAGCTTTCTTT. This codes for CASRAGAEAFF.

V gene TRBV18 combines with J gene TRBJ2-2; TRBD2 is a possible D gene (6 bases). Germline V gene lookup returns CDR1 KGHSH and CDR2 LQKENI. V lost 2 bases and J 0 bases, leaving 10 bases between the germline ends. This CDR3 has 16 residues. The CDR3 sequence: CASSPRRVANTGELFF. CDR3 coding DNA: TGTGCCAGCTCACCAAGGAGGGTGGCGAACACCGGGGAGCTGTTTTTT.

The chain combines TRBV20-1 with TRBJ2-3; 10 nucleotides line up with TRBD2. Germline V lookup: CDR1 DFQATT, CDR2 SNEGSKA (reference sequence). The CDR3 covers 14 residues. The J segment lost 3 bases and the V segment lost 6 bases, leaving 6 bases of the junction unmatched. For the CDR3, the DNA is TGCAGTGCAGTAGGACTAGCGGTTACAGATACGCAGTATTTT. Encoded protein: CSAVGLAVTDTQYF.

The V call is TRBV5-1, the J call TRBJ1-1; unclear D gene. The CDR3 loop spans 14 amino acids. The V and J ends lost 4 bases and 0 bases respectively, with 10 bases between them. CDR1 is SGHRS and CDR2 is YFSETQ in the germline V gene. For the CDR3, the DNA is TGCGCCAGCAGCCGAGCGGATATGAACACTGAAGCTTTCTTT. Amino acids: CASSRADMNTEAFF.

This clonotype is a singleton in its sample. V gene TRBV25-1 combines with J gene TRBJ2-7; 7 positions match TRBD1. Germline loops: CDR1 MGHDK, CDR2 SYGVNS. Trimming cost V 8 bases and J 6 bases; bases outside gene matches: 7. This CDR3 is built from 12 residues. The CDR3 is CASVVTGAEQYF. CDR3 DNA: TGTGCCAGCGTCGTAACAGGGGCCGAGCAGTACTTC.

The chain joins TRBV2 to TRBJ1-5; TRBD1 agrees at 7 bases. V lost 7 bases and J lost 4; bases outside the gene matches: 13. Germline lookup yields CDR1 SNHLY and CDR2 FYNNEI. This CDR3 has 16 amino acids. The DNA of the CDR3 is TGTGCCAGCAAGTCCACGGGGACAGACATTAATCAGCCCCAGCATTTT. This sequence encodes CASKSTGTDINQPQHF.

This clonotype was picked up a small number of times. This chain connects TRBV2 to TRBJ2-7, with D unresolved. The CDR3 runs 13 residues. Germline CDR1 is SNHLY and CDR2 is FYNNEI. V was pared by 3 bases and J by 2 bases, with 8 bases between. Here the CDR3 DNA reads TGTGCCAGCAGTGACGGATCCACCTACGAGCAGTACTTC. It encodes CASSDGSTYEQYF.

At least ten counts were recorded for this clonotype. The CDR3, as DNA: TGTGCCACCAGCAGAGTTGGCAGCATGAACACTGAAGCTTTCTTT. Translated, it gives CATSRVGSMNTEAFF. The chain couples TRBV15 to TRBJ1-1, with D unclear. CDR3 length: 15 residues. In germline, CDR1 is LNHNV, CDR2 YYDKDF (reference sequence). Trimming cost V 1 base and J 0 bases, with 9 bases left between them.

The chain has TRBV5-5 and TRBJ1-3; 7 positions agree with TRBD1. Per germline, CDR1 SGHKS and CDR2 YYEKEE (reference sequence). This CDR3 is 15 amino acids long. J lost 6 bases, V lost 0 bases, and 6 bases had no gene match. The CDR3 loop reads CASSLEDRRANTIYF. The DNA for the CDR3 is TGTGCCAGCAGCTTGGAGGACAGGAGGGCAAACACCATATATTTT.

The DNA for the CDR3 is TGTGCCAGCAGACCCAGGGACAGGTCGGGAGAGACCCAGTACTTC. Protein product: CASRPRDRSGETQYF. V usage is TRBV6-5 and J usage is TRBJ2-5, with 8 positions matching TRBD1. Trimming at V came to 6 bases and at J to 4 bases, leaving 10 bases not matched to a gene. CDR1 MNHEY and CDR2 SVGAGI come from the germline V gene. This CDR3 contains 15 residues.

The rearrangement joins TRBV2 to TRBJ2-7; D possibly matches TRBD1 or TRBD2 (5 bases each). This CDR3 is built from 14 residues. Trimming removed 7 bases from V and 0 bases from J, with 13 bases in between. Germline-derived CDR1 and CDR2 are SNHLY and FYNNEI. The DNA of the CDR3 is TGTGCCAGCACCTCGAGGGGCTGCTCCTACGAGCAGTACTTC. This sequence encodes CASTSRGCSYEQYF.

The table lists this clonotype with many counts. The chain combines TRBV19 with TRBJ1-2; D not resolved. Trimming removed 4 bases at V and 1 base at J, with 13 bases between. CDR3 size: 15 residues. Germline V gives CDR1 LNHDA, CDR2 SQIVND (reference sequence). Here the CDR3 reads CASSKQVHYNYGYTF. The CDR3 bases are TGTGCCAGTAGTAAGCAGGTCCACTATAACTATGGCTACACCTTC.

This clonotype was detected ten times or more. This chain links TRBV10-3 with TRBJ2-7; the D is unclear. CDR3 length equals 15 residues. V lost 3 bases, J lost 5 bases, and 17 bases lay in between. The germline V gene has CDR1 ENHRY and CDR2 SYGVKD. The CDR3 loop is CAISDRSYTDDEQYF. The CDR3 region has the DNA TGTGCCATCAGTGACCGCTCCTACACAGACGACGAGCAGTACTTC.

The V gene is TRBV2, the J gene TRBJ2-7; D assignment may be TRBD1 or TRBD2 (6 bases each). The length of the CDR3 is 13 residues. Germline loops: CDR1 SNHLY, CDR2 FYNNEI. Trimming cost V 7 bases and J 7 bases, with 17 bases left between them. In nucleotides, the CDR3 is TGTGCCAGCATCTGGGGGGCCCAGGGGGAGCAGTACTTC. Its protein product is CASIWGAQGEQYF.

At least ten counts were recorded for this clonotype. The chain employs TRBV10-2 and TRBJ2-7, with D possibly called TRBD1 or TRBD2 (5 bases each). Germline CDR1 is WSHSY and CDR2 is SAAADI. The germline V and J ends were trimmed by 8 bases and 2 bases, with 16 bases remaining between them. The CDR3 is made up of 14 amino acids. CDR3 residues: CASWRADTAYEQYF. The CDR3 DNA sequence: TGCGCCAGCTGGCGGGCGGACACAGCCTACGAGCAGTACTTC.

This clonotype was recorded a few times. One end of the junction fails to match germline, which may point to a read error. The chain joins TRBV7-7 to TRBJ2-5, with a tentative D call TRBD2 (7 bases). The V gene's germline CDR1 is SSHAT and CDR2 FNYEAQ (reference sequence). The CDR3 runs to 15 residues. The CDR3 reads CASSSGPGGLETQYF. The CDR3 bases are TGTGCTAGCAGCTCTGGACCGGGGGGCCTAGAGACCCAGTACTTC.

Worth noting for this clonotype: One junction end does not reproduce the germline sequence, and a read error may be involved. J is TRBJ2-7 and V is TRBV4-3; D unresolved. The V gene's germline CDR1 is LGHNA and CDR2 YSLEER. The CDR3 extends over 13 amino acids. Here the CDR3 reads CASSQEWPYVQYF. CDR3 sequence (DNA): TGCGCCAGCAGCCAAGAATGGCCCTACGTGCAGTACTTC.